The clone carrying this TCR beta chain has only a few counts. These data originate in a study of blood T cell repertoires in COVID-19. On the study more broadly: COVID-19 samples from acute and convalescent phases originated in the United States, Italy and Spain. PBMCs, B-cell-depleted T cells, or T cells provided the cDNA or gDNA that made up the material.

In the authors' workflow: By means of reference gene primer amplification, nucleated cell counts were estimated. Sequencing was performed with immunoSEQ multiplex PCR; in TCRdb, only in-frame clones are kept and a portion is missing. D and trimming were read from the DNA, whereas the V and J calls and clone size are those reported in that table. The sample carries about 150,000 clones, over 80% recorded once. Looked up from germline, CDR1 is SGHDT and CDR2 is YYEEEE. The V and J ends lost 1 base and 5 bases respectively, with 9 bases between them. CDR3 length: 13 residues. The chain carries TRBV5-6 and TRBJ1-2, with no clear D. This sequence was found in a man between 45 and 60 years old who had recovered from COVID-19. Source material: peripheral blood. The CDR3 DNA follows: TGTGCCAGCAGCTTGATATCAGTGTATGGCTACACCTTC. Translated: CASSLISVYGYTF. Complete variable domain (other parts from reference TRBV5-6 and TRBJ1-2): DAGVTQSPTHLIKTRGQQVTLRCSPKSGHDTVSWYQQALGQGPQFIFQYYEEEERQRGNFPDRFSGHQFPNYSSELNVNALLLGDSALYLCASSLISVYGYTFGSGTRLTVV.